The 23 T cell receptor beta chains presented below share a single source sample, sequenced in a study of T cells after posttransplantation cyclophosphamide. The assay was immunoSEQ multiplex PCR, and TCRdb's table has in-frame clones only and misses some. The sample yields tens of thousands of clones, approximately 71% seen once. The sequencing input was memory CD4+ T cells sorted from PBMCs. The receptors originated from a woman in her sixties or seventies in good health, CMV-negative, and a related stem cell transplant donor.

This chain links TRBV4-2 with TRBJ2-7; 7 nucleotides line up with TRBD2. This CDR3 region has 15 residues. Per the germline V gene, CDR1 is LGHNA and CDR2 is YNFKEQ. Germline trimming cut 0 bases from V and 3 bases from J; bases unmatched to any gene: 5. This CDR3 reads CASSQEPSGIYEQYF. The DNA of the CDR3 is TGTGCCAGCAGCCAAGAGCCGAGCGGGATCTACGAGCAGTACTTC.

This chain links TRBV28 with TRBJ1-6; TRBD1 aligns across 7 bases. CDR3 length: 14 residues. The V segment lost 5 bases and the J segment 9 bases; nucleotides outside the gene matches: 7. The germline CDR1 and CDR2 sequences are MDHEN and SYDVKM. In DNA, the CDR3 is TGTGCCAGCAGTCCGACAGGGAAGGGTTCACCCCTCCACTTT. Its translation is CASSPTGKGSPLHF.

In nucleotides, the CDR3 is TGCGCCAGCAGCTATTCACACCTGAACACTGAAGCTTTCTTT. It yields the protein CASSYSHLNTEAFF. V gene TRBV5-1 combines with J gene TRBJ1-1; D is unclear. V was shortened by 3 bases and J by 0 bases, with 9 bases between the two germline ends. Germline V CDR1 and CDR2: SGHRS, YFSETQ. This CDR3 spans 14 amino acids.

J is TRBJ1-4 and V is TRBV28, with D perhaps matching TRBD1 (6 bases). The CDR3 covers 14 residues. Trimming left V 6 bases short and J 7 bases short, with 15 bases between. Germline CDR1 is MDHEN and CDR2 is SYDVKM. The chain's CDR3 is CASRQGAGGEKLFF. The CDR3 nucleotides are TGTGCCAGCAGACAGGGCGCTGGCGGTGAAAAACTGTTTTTT.

The chain has TRBV6-5 and TRBJ2-5, with a possible D match to TRBD1 (6 bases). Per germline, CDR1 MNHEY and CDR2 SVGAGI. The CDR3 is 13 amino acids. The V gene lost 10 bases and the J gene lost 1 base, with 13 bases spanning the gap. Here the CDR3 reads CAITWDIQETQYF. DNA for the CDR3: TGTGCCATAACCTGGGACATCCAAGAGACCCAGTACTTC.

V is TRBV19 and J is TRBJ2-5; TRBD1 is a possible D gene (5 bases). With the DNA end fitting TRBJ2-7 better, the J assignment may be wrong. Per the germline V gene, CDR1 is LNHDA and CDR2 is SQIVND (reference sequence). This CDR3 region has 12 residues. For the CDR3, the DNA is TGTGCCAGTAGTACCCAGGGCTACGAGCAGTACTTC. As protein: CASSTQGYEQYF.

The chain combines TRBV6-1 with TRBJ1-4; 10 bases are shared with TRBD1. V dropped 6 bases and J dropped 8; count of bases not matched to a gene: 6. The CDR3 is made up of 14 amino acids. The germline V gene has CDR1 MNHNS and CDR2 SASEGT. The CDR3 DNA reads as TGTGCCAGCAGACGGGACAGGGGACAAGAAAAACTGTTTTTT. It specifies CASRRDRGQEKLFF.

The chain combines TRBV14 with TRBJ2-2; D is unclear. Trimming shortened V by 1 base and J by 6 bases, and 9 bases separated the two germline ends. Germline V CDR1 and CDR2: SGHDN, FVKESK. CDR3 size: 14 residues. Written as DNA, the CDR3 is TGTGCCAGCAGCCAAGTCGCCAGGTCCGGGGAGCTGTTTTTT. Amino acid sequence: CASSQVARSGELFF. The full variable domain, rest sourced from reference TRBV14 and TRBJ2-2, is EAGVTQFPSHSVIEKGQTVTLRCDPISGHDNLYWYRRVMGKEIKFLLHFVKESKQDESGMPNNRFLAERTGGTYSTLKVQPAELEDSGVYFCASSQVARSGELFFGEGSRLTVL.

This clone was counted a few times. The V call is TRBV4-1, the J call TRBJ2-7; D call uncertain. V was cut by 0 bases and J by 4 bases, with 16 bases left in between. Germline V gene lookup returns CDR1 MGHRA and CDR2 YSYEKL. This CDR3 region has 16 residues. In DNA, the CDR3 is TGCGCCAGCAGCCAAGATCCGGCGGCGTATAGGTACGAGCAGTACTTC. This codes for CASSQDPAAYRYEQYF.

The J gene is TRBJ1-1, the V gene TRBV2, with unresolved D. With 5 bases removed from V and 7 bases from J, the gap between germline ends came to 14 bases. In germline, CDR1 is SNHLY, CDR2 FYNNEI. The CDR3 is made up of 13 amino acids. CDR3 sequence: CASSPTPDNEAFF. The CDR3 nucleotides read TGTGCCAGCAGTCCAACCCCAGACAATGAAGCTTTCTTT.

The chain carries TRBV28 and TRBJ1-5; TRBD1 matches 8 bases. Germline values: CDR1 MDHEN, CDR2 SYDVKM. V dropped 11 bases and J dropped 6; count of bases not matched to a gene: 12. The length of the CDR3 is 14 residues. CDR3: CACSKRQGRQPQHF. The CDR3 DNA is TGTGCCTGCTCGAAGAGACAGGGGCGTCAGCCCCAGCATTTT.

This chain connects TRBV4-3 to TRBJ1-4; TRBD1 might be the D (6 bases). The CDR3 loop spans 14 amino acids. The ends were cut back, 4 bases at V and 10 bases at J, with 16 bases in the middle. Per germline, CDR1 LGHNA and CDR2 YSLEER. CDR3 in DNA: TGCGCCAGCAGCCCCCCGGGGGGCGTGGGAAAACTGTTTTTT. Translated: CASSPPGGVGKLFF.

The chain recombines TRBV7-2 with TRBJ2-7, with D tentatively TRBD2 (6 bases). V was shortened by 3 bases and J by 0 bases, with 12 bases between the two germline ends. The CDR3 has 15 residues. Germline CDR1 and CDR2: SGHTA and FQGNSA. This chain's CDR3 is CASSFSRDFSYEQYF. In nucleotides, the CDR3 is TGTGCCAGCAGCTTCTCGAGGGACTTCTCCTACGAGCAGTACTTC.

The V call is TRBV2, the J call TRBJ1-4, with 7 positions matching TRBD1. The CDR3 totals 14 residues. Germline lookup yields CDR1 SNHLY and CDR2 FYNNEI. Trimming removed 6 bases from V and 5 bases from J; junction bases left unmatched: 6. DNA for the CDR3: TGTGCCAGCAGAGACAGGGTTGGGAATGAAAAACTGTTTTTT. Translation gives CASRDRVGNEKLFF.

V gene TRBV2 combines with J gene TRBJ2-1; tentative D call: TRBD2 (6 bases). Trimming cost V 4 bases and J 4 bases, with 17 bases left between them. The CDR3 length is 16 residues. Germline V gene lookup returns CDR1 SNHLY and CDR2 FYNNEI. In DNA, the CDR3 is TGTGCCAGCAGTGCTGGGGGGACTTATCTTTACAATGAGCAGTTCTTC. It is translated as CASSAGGTYLYNEQFF.

The chain combines TRBV28 with TRBJ1-2, with TRBD1 identical over 7 bases. CDR3 length: 14 residues. The J segment lost 3 bases and the V segment lost 7 bases, leaving 8 bases of the junction unmatched. The germline V gene has CDR1 MDHEN and CDR2 SYDVKM. Here the CDR3 reads CASIRDRAYYGYTF. The CDR3 nucleotides are TGTGCCAGCATTCGGGACAGAGCCTACTATGGCTACACCTTC.

The V and J genes are TRBV7-2 and TRBJ2-3, with 10 bases that match TRBD2. The CDR3 sequence is 15 residues long. CDR1 and CDR2 from the germline V gene are SGHTA and FQGNSA. The V and J ends lost 4 bases and 6 bases, in that order; junction bases with no gene match: 7. CDR3 sequence (DNA): TGTGCCAGCAGCTCTAGCGGGGGTCGGGTTGATACGCAGTATTTT. It specifies CASSSSGGRVDTQYF.

The V and J genes are TRBV20-1 and TRBJ2-3; no firm D call. CDR3 size: 11 residues. The germline V gene has CDR1 DFQATT and CDR2 SNEGSKA (reference sequence). V was clipped by 5 bases and J by 5 bases, with 8 bases between them. In DNA form, the CDR3 reads TGCAGTGCTTCAACAGAAGATACGCAGTATTTT. Encoded protein: CSASTEDTQYF.

The chain combines TRBV7-3 with TRBJ2-6; 9 positions agree with TRBD1. With 5 bases clipped from V and 5 bases from J, the junction kept 1 base outside the gene matches. The CDR3 loop spans 14 amino acids. CDR1 and CDR2 (germline): SGHTA, FQGTGA. CDR3 amino acids: CASSGTGRANVLTF. DNA for the CDR3: TGTGCCAGCAGCGGGACAGGGAGGGCCAACGTCCTGACTTTC. Drawing the rest from reference TRBV7-3 and TRBJ2-6, the complete variable domain is GAGVSQTPSNKVTEKGKYVELRCDPISGHTALYWYRQSLGQGPEFLIYFQGTGAADDSGLPNDRFFAVRPEGSVSTLKIQRTERGDSAVYLCASSGTGRANVLTFGAGSRLTVL.

The J gene is TRBJ1-6, the V gene TRBV5-4; D perhaps matches TRBD1 (5 bases). V shed 6 bases and J shed 10 bases, with 17 bases lying between them. The CDR3 is 14 residues long. CDR1 SGHNT and CDR2 YYREEE come from the germline V gene (reference sequence). The CDR3 region is CASTPGRGESPLHF. Written as DNA, the CDR3 is TGTGCCAGCACCCCCGGGAGGGGAGAGTCACCCCTCCACTTT.

The chain links TRBV5-4 to TRBJ2-7, with a tentative D call TRBD1 (6 bases). Germline CDR1 SGHNT, CDR2 YYREEE (reference sequence). This CDR3 has 13 amino acids. V was trimmed by 4 bases and J by 5 bases, leaving 13 bases between them. The CDR3 bases are TGTGCCAGCAGCCCTATCCCAGGGGACGAGCAGTACTTC. Translating gives CASSPIPGDEQYF. The full variable domain, completed using reference TRBV5-4 and TRBJ2-7, is ETGVTQSPTHLIKTRGQQVTLRCSSQSGHNTVSWYQQALGQGPQFIFQYYREEENGRGNFPPRFSGLQFPNYSSELNVNALELDDSALYLCASSPIPGDEQYFGPGTRLTVT.

This clone was recorded a few times. This chain links TRBV7-2 with TRBJ2-1; 9 nucleotides match TRBD1. V was clipped by 0 bases and J by 15 bases; unmatched bases: 3. The length of the CDR3 is 12 residues. CDR1 SGHTA and CDR2 FQGNSA come from the germline V gene. This CDR3 reads CASSLAGTGTFF. The DNA for the CDR3 is TGTGCCAGCAGCTTAGCAGGGACAGGGACGTTCTTC.

The chain uses TRBV28 and TRBJ1-5, with D uncertain. V was shortened by 1 base and J by 0 bases, with 4 bases between the two germline ends. CDR3 length equals 14 residues. In germline, CDR1 is MDHEN, CDR2 SYDVKM. The CDR3 spells CASSLFFSNQPQHF. The CDR3 coding sequence is TGTGCCAGCAGTTTATTCTTTAGCAATCAGCCCCAGCATTTT. The entire variable domain, with the rest obtained from reference TRBV28 and TRBJ1-5, is as follows: DVKVTQSSRYLVKRTGEKVFLECVQDMDHENMFWYRQDPGLGLRLIYFSYDVKMKEKGDIPEGYSVSREKKERFSLILESASTNQTSMYLCASSLFFSNQPQHFGDGTRLSIL.